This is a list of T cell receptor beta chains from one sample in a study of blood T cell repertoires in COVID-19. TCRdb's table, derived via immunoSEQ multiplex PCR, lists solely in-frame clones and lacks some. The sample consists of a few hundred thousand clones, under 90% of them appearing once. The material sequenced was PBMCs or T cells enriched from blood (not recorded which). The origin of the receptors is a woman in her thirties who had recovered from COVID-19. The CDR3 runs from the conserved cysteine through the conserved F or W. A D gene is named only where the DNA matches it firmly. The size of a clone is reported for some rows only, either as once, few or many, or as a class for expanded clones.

CASSPGQSDTQYF | - | TRBV18 | TRBD1
CASIRGVASLPSGANVLTF | - | TRBV2 | -
CASSLHHAVDSYNEQFF | - | TRBV7-2 | -
CASSWDRDRVNNEQFF | - | TRBV27 | TRBD1
CASSLDRGLANNEQFF | few | TRBV5-1 | TRBD2
CASSYAGQGTPRPQHF | - | TRBV6-6 | TRBD1
CASSWAESYEQYF | - | TRBV11-2 | -
CASSVRGGLYNEQFF | - | TRBV27 | TRBD1
CATSKAGGWSGGYTF | - | TRBV15 | TRBD1
CASSLSTGNTIYF | - | TRBV7-2 | -
CASSLLAGGPEGELFF | - | TRBV5-1 | TRBD2
CAWSRSGGLSVRTEAFF | - | TRBV30 | TRBD1
CASSLGTENQPQHF | - | TRBV5-1 | -
CASSFASGRNEQFF | - | TRBV5-1 | TRBD2
CASSVGWTDYGYTF | - | TRBV9 | -
CASGLVRKPNPPELRLVFNEQFF | - | TRBV12-5 | -
CASSLVLEGETQYF | - | TRBV5-1 | -
CASSIGTSYEQYF | - | TRBV19 | TRBD2
CASSHLLAGLPVNQETQYF | - | TRBV4-1 | TRBD2
CASSPFFWLALNEQFF | - | TRBV4-3 | -
CASSLEDRDYGYTF | - | TRBV7-9 | TRBD1
CATSERGTGNTIYF | - | TRBV15 | -
CASSSSGLATYEQYF | - | TRBV28 | TRBD2
CASSIGRGYGYTF | - | TRBV19 | -
CASRPQGAGEKLFF | - | TRBV7-9 | TRBD1
CASSLSTGYSGNTIYF | few | TRBV7-2 | -
CASSLGGQITEAFF | - | TRBV5-4 | TRBD1
CASSEGARGTQYF | - | TRBV2 | -
CASSPPYLNTEAFF | - | TRBV5-6 | -
CASSALAGRTGELFF | - | TRBV19 | TRBD2
CASSHLAGGPGEQYF | - | TRBV3-1/TRBV3-2 | TRBD2
CASSRTGGLNEQFF | - | TRBV28 | TRBD1
CASSFAKTGAIQETQYF | - | TRBV5-1 | TRBD1
CASSATGTANYGYTF | - | TRBV6-2/TRBV6-3 | TRBD1
CASSLSGLFTGELFF | - | TRBV7-2 | -
CAISRLQGMAEAFF | - | TRBV10-3 | -
CASSAKDRVPYYGYTF | - | TRBV7-2 | TRBD1
CASSSQYRLAGATGELFF | - | TRBV7-2 | TRBD2
CASSRDRGADTQYF | - | TRBV7-2 | TRBD1
CASRRDSELQETQYF | - | TRBV27 | -
CATRNDPRGPGGTQYF | - | TRBV15 | -
CAWSTGTVNYGYTF | - | TRBV30 | TRBD1
CASRFSMNTEAFF | - | TRBV7-2 | -
CASSTGTGSTEAFF | - | TRBV3-1/TRBV3-2 | TRBD1
CASSQTDYGYTF | - | TRBV4-1 | -
CASSSPSGGPYNEQFF | - | TRBV13 | TRBD2
CASSLADRLNTEAFF | few | TRBV5-1 | -
CASSYIRGRDGYTF | - | TRBV6-5 | TRBD1
CASSHGPGNYGYTF | - | TRBV5-1 | -
CASSRGTADTQYF | - | TRBV18 | -
CASSSGQPNEKLFF | - | TRBV5-1 | TRBD1
CASSFALAKNIQYF | once | TRBV19 | -
CASSDRAFDGYTF | - | TRBV10-1 | -
CASSWGTGVGKETQYF | - | TRBV5-1 | -